Presented here are 17 T cell receptor beta chains from one specimen sequenced in a study of CD8 T cells in ankylosing spondylitis. These receptors are not linked to any known antigen. Regarding the study as a whole: Characteristic of ankylosing spondylitis blood, it appeared, was a TCR beta motif comprising about 8 highly homologous variants.

TCRdb fed the 5' RACE reads into MiXCR, producing one record per CDR3 protein. The profile covers over 600,000 distinct CDR3 sequences, with roughly 20% appearing a single time and around 19% taken by the ten largest. The sample consisted of blood, either unsorted or a sorted T cell fraction (not recorded which). The receptors were gathered from a male donor with ankylosing spondylitis.

The chain combines TRBV5-1 with TRBJ2-7; TRBD2 matches at 14 bases. CDR1 is SGHRS and CDR2 is YFSETQ in the germline V gene. The CDR3 consists of 17 residues. The J segment lost 3 bases and the V segment lost 0 bases, leaving 5 bases of the junction unmatched. The CDR3: CASSLAVGLAGDYEQYF. In DNA form, the CDR3 reads TGCGCCAGCAGCTTGGCGGTGGGACTAGCGGGAGACTACGAGCAGTACTTC.

V usage is TRBV4-1 and J usage is TRBJ2-3; possibly TRBD2 for D (6 bases). Germline lookup yields CDR1 MGHRA and CDR2 YSYEKL. The CDR3 is 15 residues long. V was clipped by 0 bases and J by 4 bases, with 11 bases between them. This chain's CDR3 is CASSQDEGGADTQYF. For the CDR3, the DNA is TGCGCCAGCAGCCAAGACGAGGGAGGTGCAGATACGCAGTATTTT.

This chain joins TRBV10-3 and TRBJ2-3; possibly TRBD2 for D (6 bases). This CDR3 comprises 15 residues. Trimming stripped 4 bases from V and 0 bases from J, with 11 bases between. Germline CDR1 and CDR2: ENHRY and SYGVKD. In DNA, the CDR3 is TGTGCCATCAGTGCCGGCGGGGCTAGCACAGATACGCAGTATTTT. This translates into CAISAGGASTDTQYF.

The chain is built from TRBV12-3 or TRBV12-4 and TRBJ2-7; D tentatively fits TRBD1 or TRBD2 (5 bases each). With 1 base removed from V and 5 bases from J, the gap between germline ends came to 9 bases. This CDR3 has 13 amino acids. The CDR3 DNA sequence: TGTGCCAGCAGTTTAGTGGAGGACAACGAGCAGTACTTC. Residues: CASSLVEDNEQYF.

This chain connects TRBV5-1 to TRBJ2-5; 8 bases map to TRBD1. Unmatched junction bases numbered 12, after V lost 3 bases and J lost 5 bases. This CDR3 spans 16 amino acids. Germline V CDR1 and CDR2: SGHRS, YFSETQ. CDR3 DNA sequence: TGCGCCAGCAGCTCCCGACCAATCTCAGGGGGCGAGACCCAGTACTTC. Translation: CASSSRPISGGETQYF.

This clonotype has just a few counts. This chain links TRBV20-1 with TRBJ1-2; weak D call: TRBD1 (5 bases). CDR3 length equals 16 residues. CDR1 and CDR2 (germline): DFQATT, SNEGSKA (reference sequence). V was pared by 0 bases and J by 4 bases, with 18 bases between. The CDR3 nucleotides read TGCAGTGCTAGAGACCCCGAGGGACCCAGTGGCTATGGCTACACCTTC. This sequence encodes CSARDPEGPSGYGYTF.

The rearrangement uses TRBV12-3 or TRBV12-4 and TRBJ2-7; 9 bases align to TRBD1. This CDR3 is built from 16 residues. The V segment lost 6 bases and the J segment 5 bases; nucleotides outside the gene matches: 14. The CDR3 coding sequence is TGTGCCAGCAGGCCATTACCGGGACAGGGTTTACACGAGCAGTACTTC. It codes for CASRPLPGQGLHEQYF.

The chain couples TRBV28 to TRBJ2-3; 11 positions match TRBD2. With 1 base clipped from V and 0 bases from J, the junction kept 3 bases outside the gene matches. This CDR3 has 17 residues. The germline CDR1 and CDR2 sequences are MDHEN and SYDVKM. The DNA of the CDR3 is TGTGCCAGCAGTTTATCCGGGACTAGCGGAAGCACAGATACGCAGTATTTT. Translating it yields CASSLSGTSGSTDTQYF.

This clonotype showed up just a few times. The chain links TRBV5-1 to TRBJ2-5; D gene ambiguous. The CDR3 has 14 residues. Trimming shortened V by 4 bases and J by 5 bases, and 15 bases separated the two germline ends. Germline values: CDR1 SGHRS, CDR2 YFSETQ. Written as DNA, the CDR3 is TGCGCCAGCAGCCCCCGCGTTCTGGGGGAGACCCAGTACTTC. Translation gives CASSPRVLGETQYF.

This chain joins TRBV20-1 and TRBJ1-2; tentatively, D is TRBD1 (5 bases). The CDR3 spans 14 residues. Germline-derived CDR1 and CDR2 are DFQATT and SNEGSKA (reference sequence). V was shortened by 4 bases and J by 0 bases, with 12 bases between the two germline ends. The CDR3 DNA sequence: TGCAGTGCTACGCCCAAGGGGTCTAACTATGGCTACACCTTC. This encodes CSATPKGSNYGYTF.

The chain links TRBV7-9 to TRBJ2-7; maybe TRBD2 (6 bases). This CDR3 has 14 amino acids. CDR1 is SEHNR and CDR2 is FQNEAQ in the germline V gene (reference sequence). V was pared by 2 bases and J by 5 bases, with 13 bases between. CDR3 sequence (DNA): TGTGCCAGCAGCTTAACGCAGGGCGGGGACGAGCAGTACTTC. Translated: CASSLTQGGDEQYF.

This clonotype occurred a few times. The CDR3 nucleotides are TGTGCCAGCAGCTTGGCGTTAGGTGCGGGAGCGTTGGATGAGCAGTTCTTC. This codes for CASSLALGAGALDEQFF. This chain connects TRBV5-6 to TRBJ2-1; 7 bases are shared with TRBD2. CDR3 length equals 17 residues. The germline CDR1 and CDR2 sequences are SGHDT and YYEEEE. With 0 bases clipped from V and 8 bases from J, the junction kept 14 bases outside the gene matches.

The chain has TRBV12-3 or TRBV12-4 and TRBJ2-1; TRBD2 aligns across 10 bases. The J segment lost 7 bases and the V segment lost 7 bases, leaving 7 bases of the junction unmatched. The CDR3 consists of 14 residues. The chain's CDR3 is CASTSSGGGNEQFF. The CDR3 nucleotides read TGTGCCAGCACTTCTAGCGGGGGAGGGAATGAGCAGTTCTTC.

The chain has TRBV7-2 and TRBJ1-4; D is uncertain. This CDR3 is 15 amino acids long. Trimming cost V 6 bases and J 3 bases, with 14 bases left between them. The germline V gene encodes CDR1 SGHTA and CDR2 FQGNSA. The CDR3 region is CASRRQTTSNEKLFF. Here the CDR3 DNA reads TGTGCCAGCAGACGACAAACCACCTCTAATGAAAAACTGTTTTTT.

This clonotype was detected only a few times. The CDR3 region has the DNA TGCAGTGCTAGTAAGTGGAGCTCCTACAATGAGCAGTTCTTC. This encodes CSASKWSSYNEQFF. The gene calls are TRBV20-1 and TRBJ2-1; D is undetermined. Trimming left V 3 bases short and J 0 bases short, with 9 bases between. The CDR3 has 14 residues. The germline V gene encodes CDR1 DFQATT and CDR2 SNEGSKA (reference sequence).

A few counts support this clonotype. This chain connects TRBV5-1 to TRBJ2-3; TRBD2 agrees at 7 bases. Trimming removed 4 bases from V and 2 bases from J; junction bases left unmatched: 4. Germline V gene data show CDR1 as SGHRS and CDR2 as YFSETQ. CDR3 size: 14 residues. The CDR3 here is CASSPSGITDTQYF. The CDR3 DNA follows: TGCGCCAGCAGCCCCAGCGGGATCACAGATACGCAGTATTTT.

The V and J genes are TRBV5-6 and TRBJ2-5, with 10 bases lining up with TRBD2. The CDR3 totals 16 residues. Trimming at V came to 1 base and at J to 5 bases, leaving 8 bases not matched to a gene. Germline assignment: CDR1 SGHDT and CDR2 YYEEEE. CDR3 residues: CASSLMTSGFWETQYF. The CDR3 DNA is TGTGCCAGCAGCTTGATGACTAGCGGGTTTTGGGAGACCCAGTACTTC.